This is a list of T cell receptor beta chains from one sample in a study of CD8+ T cells in alopecia areata. The table came from immunoSEQ multiplex PCR; TCRdb's copy has only in-frame clones and leaves some out. The sample carries approximately 5,400 clones, just over 60% recorded once. The sample consisted of skin, taken at week 0. The receptors come from a human donor with alopecia areata. Each CDR3 is given with its conserved first and last residue. The order of the fields is clone size, V gene, J gene, D gene, CDR3 protein, CDR3 DNA. A D gene is named only where the DNA matches it firmly. Expanded clones are given a class, and other clones once, few, many or no size at all.

clone_size: .
v_call: TRBV2
j_call: TRBJ2-3
d_call: .
cdr3_aa: CASSEILGISDTQYF
cdr3_nt: TGTGCCAGCAGTGAAATACTAGGGATTTCAGATACGCAGTATTTT

clone_size: .
v_call: TRBV7-9
j_call: TRBJ1-5
d_call: TRBD1
cdr3_aa: CASSLGTGIQPQHF
cdr3_nt: TGTGCCAGCAGCTTAGGGACAGGGATACAGCCCCAGCATTTT

clone_size: .
v_call: TRBV5-1
j_call: TRBJ2-3
d_call: TRBD2
cdr3_aa: CASSYSGTSTDTQYF
cdr3_nt: TGCGCCAGCAGCTATAGCGGGACTAGCACAGATACGCAGTATTTT

clone_size: .
v_call: TRBV5-1
j_call: TRBJ1-1
d_call: TRBD1
cdr3_aa: CASSVGQINTEAFF
cdr3_nt: TGCGCCAGCAGCGTGGGACAGATAAACACTGAAGCTTTCTTT

clone_size: .
v_call: TRBV19
j_call: TRBJ1-5
d_call: TRBD1
cdr3_aa: CASSSSTGVQPQHF
cdr3_nt: TGTGCCAGTAGTTCTTCGACAGGGGTTCAGCCCCAGCATTTT

clone_size: few
v_call: TRBV5-1
j_call: TRBJ1-1
d_call: TRBD1
cdr3_aa: CPTSLGAGGTSWEAFF
cdr3_nt: TGCCCCACCAGCTTGGGGGCAGGGGGTACTTCATGGGAAGCTTTCTTT

clone_size: .
v_call: TRBV7-2
j_call: TRBJ2-1
d_call: .
cdr3_aa: CASSLGHSYNEQFF
cdr3_nt: TGTGCCAGCAGCTTAGGACACTCCTACAATGAGCAGTTCTTC

clone_size: once
v_call: TRBV6-5
j_call: TRBJ1-1
d_call: TRBD1
cdr3_aa: CASITDRANTEAFF
cdr3_nt: TGTGCCAGCATTACTGACAGGGCGAACACTGAAGCTTTCTTT

clone_size: .
v_call: TRBV18
j_call: TRBJ1-1
d_call: TRBD1
cdr3_aa: CASSPTPRGPGGNTEAFF
cdr3_nt: TGTGCCAGCTCACCAACTCCCAGGGGGCCGGGTGGGAACACTGAAGCTTTCTTT

clone_size: .
v_call: TRBV6-5
j_call: TRBJ2-7
d_call: TRBD1
cdr3_aa: CASQPLRTGSYEQYF
cdr3_nt: TGTGCCAGCCAACCCCTACGGACAGGGTCCTACGAGCAGTACTTC

clone_size: few
v_call: TRBV2
j_call: TRBJ1-1
d_call: TRBD1
cdr3_aa: CASSQVGTGGRNTEAFF
cdr3_nt: TGTGCCAGCTCCCAGGTGGGGACAGGGGGCCGGAACACTGAAGCTTTCTTT

clone_size: .
v_call: TRBV30
j_call: TRBJ2-1
d_call: .
cdr3_aa: CAWEEGSGSNEQFF
cdr3_nt: TGTGCCTGGGAGGAGGGGAGCGGGTCTAATGAGCAGTTCTTC

clone_size: .
v_call: TRBV18
j_call: TRBJ2-2
d_call: .
cdr3_aa: CASSPQWAHRASGTGELFF
cdr3_nt: TGTGCCAGCTCACCACAATGGGCTCACAGGGCCTCGGGCACCGGGGAGCTGTTTTTT

clone_size: .
v_call: TRBV4-2
j_call: TRBJ1-6
d_call: .
cdr3_aa: CASSQDRSNSPLHF
cdr3_nt: TGTGCCAGCAGCCAAGATAGGAGTAATTCACCCCTCCACTTT

clone_size: few
v_call: TRBV5-8
j_call: TRBJ2-1
d_call: .
cdr3_aa: CASSLDLSNEQFF
cdr3_nt: TGTGCCAGCAGCTTGGACCTCTCCAATGAGCAGTTCTTC

clone_size: .
v_call: TRBV19
j_call: TRBJ1-2
d_call: TRBD1
cdr3_aa: CASSRDRAYGYTF
cdr3_nt: TGTGCCAGTAGTAGGGACAGGGCCTATGGCTACACCTTC

clone_size: few
v_call: TRBV5-5
j_call: TRBJ2-5
d_call: .
cdr3_aa: CASSPQGGDHQETQYF
cdr3_nt: TGTGCCAGCAGCCCCCAAGGAGGCGACCACCAAGAGACCCAGTACTTC

clone_size: .
v_call: TRBV19
j_call: TRBJ2-7
d_call: .
cdr3_aa: CASSPPGRGHSYEQYF
cdr3_nt: TGTGCCAGTAGCCCACCGGGGCGGGGTCACTCCTACGAGCAGTACTTC

clone_size: .
v_call: TRBV7-9
j_call: TRBJ1-1
d_call: TRBD1
cdr3_aa: CASRLGTGEDTEAFF
cdr3_nt: TGTGCCAGCAGACTCGGGACAGGGGAGGACACTGAAGCTTTCTTT

clone_size: .
v_call: TRBV2
j_call: TRBJ1-6
d_call: .
cdr3_aa: CASNTPPGRRGSPLHF
cdr3_nt: TGTGCCAGCAATACCCCGCCGGGACGGCGCGGGTCACCCCTCCACTTT

clone_size: .
v_call: TRBV5-8
j_call: TRBJ2-7
d_call: TRBD1
cdr3_aa: CASRQGWEQYF
cdr3_nt: TGTGCCAGCAGACAGGGGTGGGAGCAGTACTTC

clone_size: .
v_call: TRBV7-2
j_call: TRBJ2-5
d_call: .
cdr3_aa: CASSLGSGLQEYF
cdr3_nt: TGTGCCAGCAGCTTGGGCTCAGGGCTTCAGGAGTACTTC

clone_size: few
v_call: TRBV6-6
j_call: TRBJ2-5
d_call: .
cdr3_aa: CASSYSIGGETQYF
cdr3_nt: TGTGCCAGCAGTTACTCGATCGGAGGGGAGACCCAGTACTTC

clone_size: .
v_call: TRBV20-1
j_call: TRBJ1-1
d_call: .
cdr3_aa: CSARQAPRAFF
cdr3_nt: TGCAGTGCTCGACAGGCACCCAGAGCTTTCTTT

clone_size: .
v_call: TRBV7-6
j_call: TRBJ1-4
d_call: .
cdr3_aa: CASSFGTLGNEKLFF
cdr3_nt: TGTGCCAGCAGCTTTGGGACCCTGGGAAATGAAAAACTGTTTTTT

clone_size: .
v_call: TRBV5-1
j_call: TRBJ2-1
d_call: .
cdr3_aa: CASSPDYNEQFF
cdr3_nt: TGCGCCAGCAGCCCAGATTACAATGAGCAGTTCTTC

clone_size: .
v_call: TRBV2
j_call: TRBJ2-3
d_call: TRBD2
cdr3_aa: CASSGPGGDTQYF
cdr3_nt: TGTGCCAGCAGTGGACCGGGGGGGGATACGCAGTATTTT

clone_size: large
v_call: TRBV6-1
j_call: TRBJ2-7
d_call: .
cdr3_aa: CASRVDYRAPNEQYF
cdr3_nt: TGTGCCAGCAGAGTAGATTACAGGGCCCCCAACGAGCAGTACTTC

clone_size: .
v_call: TRBV19
j_call: TRBJ1-5
d_call: TRBD1
cdr3_aa: CASKRAQGAGNQPQHF
cdr3_nt: TGTGCCAGTAAGAGGGCACAGGGGGCTGGGAATCAGCCCCAGCATTTT

clone_size: few
v_call: TRBV29-1
j_call: TRBJ2-7
d_call: .
cdr3_aa: CSVEAEGAPSYEQYF
cdr3_nt: TGCAGCGTTGAAGCGGAAGGGGCCCCATCCTACGAGCAGTACTTC

clone_size: .
v_call: TRBV5-6
j_call: TRBJ1-1
d_call: TRBD1
cdr3_aa: CASSFPGQGGLVAFF
cdr3_nt: TGTGCCAGCAGCTTCCCGGGACAGGGAGGTCTCGTAGCTTTCTTT

clone_size: few
v_call: TRBV6-6
j_call: TRBJ2-7
d_call: .
cdr3_aa: CASSYSSLGAYEQYF
cdr3_nt: TGTGCCAGCAGTTACTCGAGTCTGGGGGCTTACGAGCAGTACTTC

clone_size: .
v_call: TRBV18
j_call: TRBJ2-7
d_call: TRBD1
cdr3_aa: CASSSFGTGLLRVQYF
cdr3_nt: TGTGCCAGCTCATCCTTCGGGACAGGTCTTTTACGCGTGCAGTACTTC

clone_size: .
v_call: TRBV6-7
j_call: TRBJ2-6
d_call: .
cdr3_aa: CASSGTRRQSRANVLTF
cdr3_nt: TGTGCCAGCAGTGGCACTAGGCGTCAAAGTCGGGCCAACGTCCTGACTTTC

clone_size: few
v_call: TRBV7-9
j_call: TRBJ1-1
d_call: .
cdr3_aa: CASSPPFAGGNTEAFF
cdr3_nt: TGTGCCAGCAGCCCTCCATTTGCGGGGGGTAACACTGAAGCTTTCTTT

clone_size: few
v_call: TRBV2
j_call: TRBJ2-5
d_call: .
cdr3_aa: CASRRDNLLQETQYF
cdr3_nt: TGTGCCAGCCGGCGGGACAACCTCCTCCAAGAGACCCAGTACTTC

clone_size: .
v_call: TRBV28
j_call: TRBJ2-7
d_call: .
cdr3_aa: CASSSALYEQYF
cdr3_nt: TGTGCCAGCAGTTCCGCCCTCTACGAGCAGTACTTC

clone_size: few
v_call: TRBV6-5
j_call: TRBJ1-1
d_call: .
cdr3_aa: CASRSGSLGNTEAFF
cdr3_nt: TGTGCCAGCAGGTCAGGGTCGTTGGGGAACACTGAAGCTTTCTTT

clone_size: few
v_call: TRBV11-1
j_call: TRBJ1-5
d_call: .
cdr3_aa: CASFPGVGGNQPQHF
cdr3_nt: TGTGCCAGCTTCCCAGGGGTCGGTGGGAATCAGCCCCAGCATTTT

clone_size: once
v_call: TRBV6-1
j_call: TRBJ2-2
d_call: TRBD1
cdr3_aa: CASRDRYTGELFF
cdr3_nt: TGTGCCAGCAGGGACAGGTACACCGGGGAGCTGTTTTTT

clone_size: .
v_call: TRBV11-3
j_call: TRBJ2-5
d_call: TRBD1
cdr3_aa: CASSFPGQGGETQYF
cdr3_nt: TGTGCCAGCAGCTTTCCCGGACAGGGAGGAGAGACCCAGTACTTC

clone_size: .
v_call: TRBV5-1
j_call: TRBJ2-3
d_call: TRBD2
cdr3_aa: CASSLGTSVSDTQYF
cdr3_nt: TGCGCCAGCAGCCTCGGGACTAGCGTTTCAGATACGCAGTATTTT

clone_size: .
v_call: TRBV4-1
j_call: TRBJ2-6
d_call: TRBD2
cdr3_aa: CASSQEGSGAGANVLTF
cdr3_nt: TGCGCCAGCAGCCAAGAAGGCAGCGGGGCTGGGGCCAACGTCCTGACTTTC

clone_size: .
v_call: TRBV6-6
j_call: TRBJ1-3
d_call: .
cdr3_aa: CASSYSSILFF
cdr3_nt: TGTGCCAGCAGTTACTCGAGTATACTGTTCTTT

clone_size: .
v_call: TRBV4-2
j_call: TRBJ2-7
d_call: TRBD2
cdr3_aa: CASSQVVSASGGANEQYF
cdr3_nt: TGTGCCAGCAGCCAAGTGGTGTCGGCTAGCGGGGGGGCCAACGAGCAGTACTTC

clone_size: .
v_call: TRBV27
j_call: TRBJ2-3
d_call: .
cdr3_aa: CASALPGRRVDTQYF
cdr3_nt: TGTGCCAGCGCTCTACCGGGACGTAGGGTCGATACGCAGTATTTT

clone_size: .
v_call: TRBV5-6
j_call: TRBJ1-6
d_call: .
cdr3_aa: CASSWGRQLPPLHF
cdr3_nt: TGTGCCAGCAGCTGGGGAAGGCAGCTCCCACCCCTCCACTTT

clone_size: .
v_call: TRBV7-6
j_call: TRBJ1-1
d_call: .
cdr3_aa: CASSLRQGRNTEAFF
cdr3_nt: TGTGCCAGCAGCTTAAGGCAGGGGAGGAACACTGAAGCTTTCTTT

clone_size: .
v_call: TRBV4-2
j_call: TRBJ1-1
d_call: .
cdr3_aa: CASSQDKGLDSEAFF
cdr3_nt: TGTGCCAGCAGCCAAGATAAGGGGTTAGATTCTGAAGCTTTCTTT

clone_size: .
v_call: TRBV4-2
j_call: TRBJ1-5
d_call: .
cdr3_aa: CASSQVDLGMMSNQPQHF
cdr3_nt: TGTGCCAGCAGCCAAGTCGACCTCGGGATGATGAGCAATCAGCCCCAGCATTTT